This TCR beta chain emerged from a study of T cells in localized non-small cell lung cancer. A remark on this clone: Its antigen remains unidentified.

Findings of the study overall: When the top 100 tumor clones were examined, a median approximately 59 of them also appeared in the adjacent lung, which was paired and uninvolved. The study linked higher blood T cell density to longer overall survival. Uninvolved adjacent lung had higher T cell clonality than tumor and all other tissues.

V was shortened by 5 bases and J by 0 bases, with 17 bases between the two germline ends. Germline V gives CDR1 SGHVS, CDR2 FQNEAQ. This CDR3 spans 17 amino acids. Sequenced by immunoSEQ multiplex PCR; TCRdb stores in-frame clones only, minus some. The table has 13,000 or so clones, about four fifths seen once. The rearrangement links TRBV7-8 to TRBJ2-1; possible D gene TRBD1, 5 bases. The TCR comes from a male donor older than 55 with stage I squamous cell lung carcinoma. Here the sequenced sample was peripheral blood, taken before any cancer treatment. Written as DNA, the CDR3 is TGTGCCAGCAGCCTCGCGTTAGCAGGGCCCTCCTACAATGAGCAGTTCTTC. Protein product: CASSLALAGPSYNEQFF.